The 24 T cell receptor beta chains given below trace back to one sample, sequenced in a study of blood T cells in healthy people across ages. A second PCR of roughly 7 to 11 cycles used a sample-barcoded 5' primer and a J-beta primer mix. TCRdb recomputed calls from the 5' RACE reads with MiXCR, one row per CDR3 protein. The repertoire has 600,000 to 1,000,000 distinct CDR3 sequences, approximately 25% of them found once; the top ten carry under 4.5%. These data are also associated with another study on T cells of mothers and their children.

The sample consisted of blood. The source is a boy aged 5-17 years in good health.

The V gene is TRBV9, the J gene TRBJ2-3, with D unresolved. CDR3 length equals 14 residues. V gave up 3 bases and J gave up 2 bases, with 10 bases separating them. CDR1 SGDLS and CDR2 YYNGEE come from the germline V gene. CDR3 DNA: TGTGCCAGCAGCGAAAGTACTGTCACAGATACGCAGTATTTT. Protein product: CASSESTVTDTQYF. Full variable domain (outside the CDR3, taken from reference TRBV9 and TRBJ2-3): DSGVTQTPKHLITATGQRVTLRCSPRSGDLSVYWYQQSLDQGLQFLIQYYNGEERAKGNILERFSAQQFPDLHSELNLSSLELGDSALYFCASSESTVTDTQYFGPGTRLTVL.

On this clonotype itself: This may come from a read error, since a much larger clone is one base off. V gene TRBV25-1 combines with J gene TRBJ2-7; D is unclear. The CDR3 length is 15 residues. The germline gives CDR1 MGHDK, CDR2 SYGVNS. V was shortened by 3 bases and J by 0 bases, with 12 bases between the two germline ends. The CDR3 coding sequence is TGTGCCAGCAGTGATGGTCACTGGAGCTCCTACGAGCAGTACTTC. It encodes CASSDGHWSSYEQYF.

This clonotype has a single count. This CDR3 is CASNPGGGVAGELFF. The CDR3 DNA reads TGTGCCAGCAACCCGGGGGGAGGGGTCGCCGGGGAGCTGTTTTTT. The V call is TRBV12-3 or TRBV12-4, the J call TRBJ2-2, with 7 nucleotides matching TRBD2. The CDR3 is 15 amino acids. Trimming took 7 bases from V and 6 from J; bases not matched to a gene: 11.

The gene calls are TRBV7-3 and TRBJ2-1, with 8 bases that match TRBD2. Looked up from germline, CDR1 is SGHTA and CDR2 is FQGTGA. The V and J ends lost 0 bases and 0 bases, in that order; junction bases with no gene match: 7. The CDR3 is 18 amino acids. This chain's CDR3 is CASSLTSSGLSSYNEQFF. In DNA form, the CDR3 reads TGTGCCAGCAGCTTAACGTCTAGCGGGCTTAGCTCCTACAATGAGCAGTTCTTC.

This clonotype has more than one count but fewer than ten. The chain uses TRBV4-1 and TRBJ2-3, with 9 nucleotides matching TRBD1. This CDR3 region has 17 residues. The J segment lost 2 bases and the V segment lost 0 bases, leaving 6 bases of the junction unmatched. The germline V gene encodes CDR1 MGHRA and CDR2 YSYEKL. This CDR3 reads CASSQDRTGASTDTQYF. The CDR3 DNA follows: TGCGCCAGCAGCCAAGATCGGACAGGGGCTTCCACAGATACGCAGTATTTT.

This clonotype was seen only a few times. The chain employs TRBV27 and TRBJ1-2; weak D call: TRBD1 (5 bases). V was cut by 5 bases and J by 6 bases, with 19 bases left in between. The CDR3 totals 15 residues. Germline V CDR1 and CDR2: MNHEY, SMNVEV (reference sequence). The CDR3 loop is CASSPLGADLDGYTF. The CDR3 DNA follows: TGTGCCAGCAGTCCTCTCGGGGCAGACCTTGATGGCTACACCTTC.

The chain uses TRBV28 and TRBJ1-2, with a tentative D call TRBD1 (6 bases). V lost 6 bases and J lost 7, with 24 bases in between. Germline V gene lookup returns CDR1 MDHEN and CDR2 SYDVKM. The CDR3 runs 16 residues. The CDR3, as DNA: TGTGCCAGCAGCTCCTACTTGACCGGGGGGGCTGGTGGCTACACCTTC. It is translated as CASSSYLTGGAGGYTF.

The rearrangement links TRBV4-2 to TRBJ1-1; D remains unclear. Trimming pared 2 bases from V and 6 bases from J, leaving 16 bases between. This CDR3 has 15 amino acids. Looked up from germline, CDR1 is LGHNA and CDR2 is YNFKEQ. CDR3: CASSQFPENNAEAFF. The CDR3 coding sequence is TGTGCCAGCAGCCAATTTCCGGAAAATAACGCTGAAGCTTTCTTT.

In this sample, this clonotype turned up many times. CDR3 nucleotides: TGTGCCAGCAGCTCCCTAGCGGGTTCCTACAATGAGCAGTTCTTC. It encodes CASSSLAGSYNEQFF. J is TRBJ2-1 and V is TRBV5-6; 8 bases align to TRBD2. The V segment lost 3 bases and the J segment 1 base; nucleotides outside the gene matches: 3. The CDR3 is 15 residues long. CDR1 and CDR2 (germline): SGHDT, YYEEEE.

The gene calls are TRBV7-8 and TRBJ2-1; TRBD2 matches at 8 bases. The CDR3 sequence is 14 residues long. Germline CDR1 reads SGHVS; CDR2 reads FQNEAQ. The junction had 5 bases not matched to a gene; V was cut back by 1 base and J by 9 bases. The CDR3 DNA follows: TGTGCCAGCAGCTTAGGGACTAGCTCTACTGAGCAGTTCTTC. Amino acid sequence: CASSLGTSSTEQFF.

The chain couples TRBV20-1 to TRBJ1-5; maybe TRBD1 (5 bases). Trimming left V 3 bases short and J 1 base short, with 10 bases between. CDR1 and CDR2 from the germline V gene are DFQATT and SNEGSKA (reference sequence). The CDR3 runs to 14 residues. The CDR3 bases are TGCAGTGCTAGTCGCCGACAGAGCAATCAGCCCCAGCATTTT. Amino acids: CSASRRQSNQPQHF.

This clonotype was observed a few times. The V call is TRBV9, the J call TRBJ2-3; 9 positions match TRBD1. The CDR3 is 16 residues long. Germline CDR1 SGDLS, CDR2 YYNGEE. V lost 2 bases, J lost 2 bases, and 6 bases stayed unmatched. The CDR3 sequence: CASSVGTGPYTDTQYF. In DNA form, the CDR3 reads TGTGCCAGCAGCGTCGGGACAGGGCCTTACACAGATACGCAGTATTTT.

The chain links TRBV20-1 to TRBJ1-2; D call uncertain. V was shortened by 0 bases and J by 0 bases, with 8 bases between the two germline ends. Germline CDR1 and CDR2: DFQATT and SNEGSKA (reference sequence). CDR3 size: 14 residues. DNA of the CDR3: TGCAGTGCTAGAGATATAGCCACTAACTATGGCTACACCTTC. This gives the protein CSARDIATNYGYTF.

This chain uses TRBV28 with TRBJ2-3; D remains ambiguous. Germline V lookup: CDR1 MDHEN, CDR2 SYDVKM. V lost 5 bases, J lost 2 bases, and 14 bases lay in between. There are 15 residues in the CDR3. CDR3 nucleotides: TGTGCCAGCAGTCCATACAGCGAATACACAGATACGCAGTATTTT. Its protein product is CASSPYSEYTDTQYF.

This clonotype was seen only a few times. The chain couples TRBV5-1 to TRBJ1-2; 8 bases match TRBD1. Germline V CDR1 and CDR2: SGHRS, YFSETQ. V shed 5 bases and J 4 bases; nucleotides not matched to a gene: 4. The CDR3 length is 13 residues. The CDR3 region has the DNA TGCGCCAGCAGGACAGGGGAGTTCTATGGCTACACCTTC. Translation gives CASRTGEFYGYTF.

In DNA form, the CDR3 reads TGTGCCAGCAGCTACCGGGACGTAGCCTACGAGCAGTACTTC. Its protein product is CASSYRDVAYEQYF. The chain uses TRBV7-2 and TRBJ2-7; the D gene could be TRBD1 or TRBD2 (5 bases each). The CDR3 length is 14 residues. The ends were cut back, 4 bases at V and 2 bases at J, with 12 bases in the middle. CDR1 and CDR2 from the germline V gene are SGHTA and FQGNSA. The variable domain in full, completed from reference TRBV7-2 and TRBJ2-7, reads GAGVSQSPSNKVTEKGKDVELRCDPISGHTALYWYRQSLGQGLEFLIYFQGNSAPDKSGLPSDRFSAERTGGSVSTLTIQRTQQEDSAVYLCASSYRDVAYEQYFGPGTRLTVT.

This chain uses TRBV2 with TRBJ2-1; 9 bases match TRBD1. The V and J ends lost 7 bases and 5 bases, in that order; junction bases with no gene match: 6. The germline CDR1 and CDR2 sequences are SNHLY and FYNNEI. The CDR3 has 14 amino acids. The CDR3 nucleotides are TGTGCCAGCACGCGGACAGGGGTAAACAATGAGCAGTTCTTC. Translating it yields CASTRTGVNNEQFF.

For the CDR3, the DNA is TGTGCCAGCAGTTTTCGCCGGGCCTACACCTTC. This encodes CASSFRRAYTF. This chain joins TRBV28 and TRBJ1-2; the D is unclear. The ends were cut back, 3 bases at V and 10 bases at J, with 9 bases in the middle. From germline, CDR1 is MDHEN and CDR2 SYDVKM. The length of the CDR3 is 11 residues.

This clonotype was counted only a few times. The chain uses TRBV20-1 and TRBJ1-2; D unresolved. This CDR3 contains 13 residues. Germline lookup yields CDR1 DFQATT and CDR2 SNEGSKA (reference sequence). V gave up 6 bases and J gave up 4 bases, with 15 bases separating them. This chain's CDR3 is CSARWEGAYGYTF. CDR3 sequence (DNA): TGCAGTGCAAGATGGGAGGGAGCCTATGGCTACACCTTC.

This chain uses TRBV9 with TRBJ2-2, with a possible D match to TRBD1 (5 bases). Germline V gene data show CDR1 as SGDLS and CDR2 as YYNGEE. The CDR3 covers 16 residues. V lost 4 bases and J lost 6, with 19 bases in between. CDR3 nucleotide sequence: TGTGCCAGCAGCCGATTTTCCCGGGCACAGGCCGGGGAGCTGTTTTTT. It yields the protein CASSRFSRAQAGELFF.

CDR3 in DNA: TGCAGCGTTGAACGCCCGACAGGGCGGGGGGCCAACGTCCTGACTTTC. Amino acids: CSVERPTGRGANVLTF. The chain has TRBV29-1 and TRBJ2-6, with 7 positions matching TRBD1. The CDR3 spans 16 residues. Germline V CDR1 and CDR2: SQVTM, ANQGSEA. After removal of 2 bases from V and 4 bases from J, the junction contained 8 bases not matched to a gene.

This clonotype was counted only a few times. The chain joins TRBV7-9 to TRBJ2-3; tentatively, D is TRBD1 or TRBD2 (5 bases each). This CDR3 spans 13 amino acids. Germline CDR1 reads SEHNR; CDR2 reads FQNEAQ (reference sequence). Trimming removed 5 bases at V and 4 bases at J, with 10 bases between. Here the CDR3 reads CASSPMGPDTQYF. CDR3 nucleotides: TGTGCCAGCAGCCCGATGGGACCAGATACGCAGTATTTT.

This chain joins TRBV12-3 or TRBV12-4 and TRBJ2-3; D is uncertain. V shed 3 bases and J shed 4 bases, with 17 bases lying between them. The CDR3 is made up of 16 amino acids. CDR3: CASSFNIPRAADTQYF. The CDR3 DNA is TGTGCCAGCAGTTTCAATATCCCCCGGGCCGCAGATACGCAGTATTTT.

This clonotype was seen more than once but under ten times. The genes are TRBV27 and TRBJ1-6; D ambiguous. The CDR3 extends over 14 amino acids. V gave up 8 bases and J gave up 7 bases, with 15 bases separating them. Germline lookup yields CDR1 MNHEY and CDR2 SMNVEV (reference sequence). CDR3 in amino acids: CASLPSFGNSPLHF. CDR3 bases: TGTGCCAGCCTCCCGAGTTTCGGGAATTCACCCCTCCACTTT.